This T cell receptor beta chain was recovered during a study of blood T cell repertoires in COVID-19. Study overall: The study drew acute and convalescent COVID-19 samples from the United States, Italy and Spain. In each case, the material was cDNA or gDNA derived from T cells, B-cell-depleted T cells, or PBMCs.

This clone was seen once. The V and J ends lost 4 bases and 2 bases, in that order; junction bases with no gene match: 5. CDR1 is ENHRY and CDR2 is SYGVKD in the germline V gene. This CDR3 comprises 16 residues. Per the original methods: Counts of nucleated cells, estimated from reference gene primer amplification, were obtained. TCRdb's copy holds only in-frame clones and misses some; the assay was immunoSEQ multiplex PCR. V and J calls and clone size come straight from that table; D and trimming were deduced from the DNA. The sample gives around 97,000 clones, about 89% of which show up once; approximately 3.5% is in the top ten.

This clonotype was obtained from a woman aged 55 to 70 with acute or convalescent COVID-19. Sequenced material: peripheral blood. The rearrangement uses TRBV10-3 and TRBJ1-5; 10 positions match TRBD1. CDR3 in DNA: TGTGCCATCAGTGGGGGGGACAGGGGCGGCAATCAGCCCCAGCATTTT. Amino acids: CAISGGDRGGNQPQHF.